This T cell receptor beta chain was documented in a study of T cells in Graves' hyperthyroidism and ophthalmopathy. Study-wide points: Ophthalmopathy prediction by the model preceded onset by a median about 6 months.

Diagnosing involved the use of clinical symptoms, serum thyroxine and TRAb, thyroid ultrasound and orbital computed tomography. This clonotype was seen repeatedly, ten times or more. The target antigen is unknown. What was amplified from RNA transcripts were TCR beta CDR3 regions. The HTBI set primed first-round TCR CDR3 RT-PCR. TCRdb ran MiXCR on the multiplex PCR reads and lists one entry per CDR3 protein. The table shows just under 750,000 distinct CDR3 sequences, with 30% to 40% occurring only once. The sequence was collected from a woman aged 35 to 49 with Graves' hyperthyroidism. Specimen: blood.

CDR3 sequence: CASGRPGQAGGYTF. CDR3 DNA sequence: TGTGCCAGCGGAAGACCGGGACAGGCCGGTGGCTACACCTTC. The V gene is TRBV6-5, the J gene TRBJ1-2; 8 bases match TRBD1. Germline CDR1 and CDR2: MNHEY and SVGAGI. The CDR3 is 14 amino acids. V gave up 8 bases and J gave up 7 bases; unmatched junction bases: 12.